Listed below are T cell receptor beta chains from one sample, sequenced in a study of shared clonotypes between healthy human individuals. The protocol was immunoSEQ multiplex PCR, while the TCRdb copy is restricted to in-frame clones and leaves out a portion. The sample lists about 2 million clones, roughly 96% seen once, with roughly 0.13% in the top ten. Sequenced sample: naive CD4+ T cells sorted from blood. These receptors were taken from a man aged 18-30 years in good health. The CDR3 runs from the conserved cysteine through the conserved F or W. The D gene is left open where the match is weak. Clone size is given for some rows only: seen once, a few or many times, or a class if the clone is expanded.

v_gene,j_gene,abundance,d_gene,CDR3aa,CDR3nt
TRBV11-2,TRBJ2-3,NA,TRBD1,CASSLGQKEYLKIQYF,TGTGCCAGCAGCCTGGGACAGAAGGAGTACTTAAAGATACAGTATTTT
TRBV10-3,TRBJ1-1,NA,NA,CAISRGGEQDEAFF,TGTGCCATCAGCCGAGGCGGGGAGCAGGATGAAGCTTTCTTT
TRBV5-1,TRBJ2-7,NA,TRBD2,CASSSSGRGLAEVYEQYF,TGCGCCAGCAGCTCCAGCGGTCGGGGACTAGCGGAAGTCTACGAGCAGTACTTC
TRBV4-1,TRBJ2-7,NA,NA,CASSQDPSAPSRKQYF,TGCGCCAGCAGCCAAGATCCCTCAGCTCCCTCTCGCAAGCAGTACTTC
TRBV4-1,TRBJ2-3,NA,TRBD1,CASSQGTGRTDTQYF,TGCGCCAGCAGCCAAGGGACAGGGCGCACAGATACGCAGTATTTT
TRBV6-1,TRBJ2-3,NA,TRBD2,CASSEAGDYTDTQYF,TGTGCCAGCAGTGAGGCGGGGGACTACACAGATACGCAGTATTTT
TRBV7-2,TRBJ2-7,NA,NA,CASSLAGTTIYEQYF,TGTGCCAGCAGCTTAGCGGGGACAACCATTTACGAGCAGTACTTC
TRBV6-5,TRBJ1-2,NA,NA,CASSSSTRYGYTF,TGTGCCAGCAGTTCCTCGACACGCTATGGCTACACCTTC
TRBV4-3,TRBJ2-4,NA,NA,CASSQDFGAYIQYF,TGCGCCAGCAGCCAAGATTTTGGCGCGTACATTCAGTACTTC
TRBV30,TRBJ1-1,NA,NA,CAWSFRGANTEAFF,TGTGCCTGGAGTTTCCGAGGGGCTAACACTGAAGCTTTCTTT
TRBV6-5,TRBJ1-1,NA,NA,CASSSLSVWDTEAFF,TGTGCCAGCAGTTCATTGTCTGTGTGGGACACTGAAGCTTTCTTT
TRBV2,TRBJ2-7,once,TRBD1,CASSEEGGDRWAYEQYF,TGTGCCAGCAGTGAAGAGGGTGGGGACAGGTGGGCCTACGAGCAGTACTTC
TRBV7-9,TRBJ2-5,NA,NA,CASSRARGAVETQYF,TGTGCCAGCAGCCGGGCTAGAGGGGCTGTGGAGACCCAGTACTTC
TRBV5-4,TRBJ2-1,NA,NA,CASSVGLSYNEQFF,TGTGCCAGCAGCGTGGGACTCAGCTACAATGAGCAGTTCTTC
TRBV18,TRBJ2-3,NA,TRBD2,CASSPLLAGGTDTQYF,TGTGCCAGCTCACCACTGCTAGCGGGGGGCACAGATACGCAGTATTTT
TRBV18,TRBJ1-6,NA,NA,CASSPDVDNSPLHF,TGTGCCAGCTCACCGGACGTAGATAATTCACCCCTCCACTTT
TRBV7-2,TRBJ2-7,NA,NA,CASSFNRGPHYEQYF,TGTGCCAGCAGCTTTAACCGAGGCCCCCATTACGAGCAGTACTTC
TRBV29-1,TRBJ1-3,NA,NA,CSAPPDSPSSGNTIYF,TGCAGCGCGCCACCGGACAGTCCGAGCTCTGGAAACACCATATATTTT
TRBV4-3,TRBJ2-7,NA,TRBD2,CASSPESGTSIVYEQYF,TGCGCCAGCAGCCCGGAGAGTGGGACTAGTATAGTCTACGAGCAGTACTTC
TRBV6-5,TRBJ1-2,NA,NA,CASSYSLIGGQGYTF,TGTGCCAGCAGTTACTCGTTGATCGGGGGGCAGGGCTACACCTTC
TRBV19,TRBJ1-4,NA,NA,CASSIGRATNEKLFF,TGTGCCAGTAGTATCGGGAGAGCGACTAATGAAAAACTGTTTTTT
TRBV9,TRBJ2-3,NA,NA,CASSVTLTDTQYF,TGTGCCAGCAGCGTGACCCTAACAGATACGCAGTATTTT
TRBV6-6,TRBJ1-4,NA,NA,CASSYTTNEKLFF,TGTGCCAGCAGTTACACGACTAATGAAAAACTGTTTTTT
TRBV30,TRBJ2-5,NA,NA,CACGLPVQYF,TGTGCGTGCGGCCTACCGGTCCAGTACTTC
TRBV2,TRBJ2-5,NA,NA,CASRPPSGSEETQYF,TGTGCCAGCAGGCCCCCAAGTGGGTCCGAAGAGACCCAGTACTTC
TRBV29-1,TRBJ1-1,once,NA,CSVERGMNTEAFF,TGCAGCGTTGAAAGGGGGATGAACACTGAAGCTTTCTTT
TRBV10-3,TRBJ2-5,NA,TRBD2,CAMGTSGEETQYF,TGTGCCATGGGGACTAGCGGGGAAGAGACCCAGTACTTC
TRBV11-2,TRBJ2-7,NA,NA,CASSLTDGGPYEQYF,TGTGCCAGCAGCTTAACGGACGGGGGCCCCTACGAGCAGTACTTC
TRBV7-2,TRBJ2-3,NA,NA,CASSLAYTDTQYF,TGTGCCAGCAGCTTAGCCTACACAGATACGCAGTATTTT
TRBV11-3,TRBJ1-1,once,NA,CASSLDQNTEAFF,TGTGCCAGCAGCTTAGATCAGAACACTGAAGCTTTCTTT
TRBV6-6,TRBJ2-5,NA,TRBD1,CASTTTGGETQYF,TGTGCCAGCACCACGACAGGGGGGGAGACCCAGTACTTC
TRBV5-1,TRBJ2-3,NA,NA,CASSLAALADTQYF,TGCGCCAGCAGCTTGGCCGCGTTAGCAGATACGCAGTATTTT
TRBV5-1,TRBJ2-5,NA,TRBD1,CASSPDRGAALMTQYF,TGCGCCAGCAGCCCTGACAGGGGCGCGGCTCTGATGACCCAGTACTTC
TRBV2,TRBJ2-3,NA,NA,CANWPVGRDTQYF,TGTGCCAATTGGCCGGTGGGGAGAGATACGCAGTATTTT
TRBV18,TRBJ1-1,NA,NA,CASSPPGTVEAFF,TGTGCCAGCTCACCGCCTGGGACCGTGGAAGCTTTCTTT
TRBV6-1,TRBJ1-2,NA,TRBD1,CASSARLDRVDGFSGGYTF,TGTGCCAGCAGTGCACGACTGGACAGGGTGGACGGATTCTCTGGCGGCTACACCTTC
TRBV28,TRBJ1-6,NA,TRBD1,CASSTWTGLNSPLHF,TGTGCCAGCAGTACCTGGACAGGGTTGAATTCACCCCTCCACTTT
TRBV5-1,TRBJ2-7,NA,NA,CASSLPSNEQYF,TGCGCCAGCAGCCTTCCCTCGAACGAGCAGTACTTC
TRBV28,TRBJ2-7,once,TRBD1,CASSSPGTGDFEQYF,TGTGCCAGCAGTAGTCCCGGGACAGGGGATTTCGAGCAGTACTTC
TRBV4-2,TRBJ2-7,NA,TRBD2,CASSQDEAGGGHEQYF,TGTGCCAGCAGCCAAGATGAAGCGGGGGGCGGGCACGAGCAGTACTTC
TRBV29-1,TRBJ2-1,NA,NA,CSVQSKAVGGEQFF,TGCAGCGTCCAGTCTAAAGCGGTAGGTGGTGAGCAGTTCTTC
TRBV5-4,TRBJ1-6,once,TRBD1,CASSLDTGTGSSSYNSPLHF,TGTGCCAGCAGCTTGGATACCGGGACAGGTTCGAGCTCCTATAATTCACCCCTCCACTTT
TRBV9,TRBJ2-7,NA,NA,CASRSSKGIEQYF,TGTGCCAGCAGGTCTTCGAAGGGTATCGAGCAGTACTTC
TRBV28,TRBJ1-2,NA,TRBD1,CASSDRGNYGYTF,TGTGCCAGCAGTGACAGGGGGAACTATGGCTACACCTTC
TRBV30,TRBJ1-6,once,NA,CAWSVRRSDSPLHF,TGTGCCTGGAGTGTACGTCGATCCGATTCACCCCTCCACTTT
TRBV9,TRBJ2-3,NA,NA,CASSVDAGITDTQYF,TGTGCCAGCAGCGTAGATGCAGGGATCACAGATACGCAGTATTTT
TRBV11-2,TRBJ2-7,NA,NA,CASSLDRLQGSNEQYF,TGTGCCAGCAGCTTAGATCGTCTCCAGGGGTCCAACGAGCAGTACTTC
TRBV5-1,TRBJ2-7,NA,NA,CASSLYSDSYEQYF,TGCGCCAGCAGCTTGTATTCGGACTCCTACGAGCAGTACTTC
TRBV5-1,TRBJ2-3,NA,TRBD2,CASSPGLAESTDTQYF,TGCGCCAGCAGCCCGGGACTAGCGGAGAGCACAGATACGCAGTATTTT
TRBV10-3,TRBJ2-7,NA,TRBD2,CATVRTSGTYEQYF,TGTGCCACCGTACGAACTAGCGGTACCTACGAGCAGTACTTC
TRBV5-8,TRBJ1-6,NA,NA,CASSLAALGYSPLHF,TGTGCCAGCAGCTTGGCCGCTCTGGGGTACTCACCCCTCCACTTT
TRBV7-7,TRBJ2-3,NA,NA,CASSLDGSTDTQYF,TGTGCTAGCAGCTTAGATGGGAGCACAGATACGCAGTATTTT
TRBV27,TRBJ2-3,NA,TRBD2,CASSLLAGGPRTDTQYF,TGTGCCAGCAGTTTACTAGCGGGAGGGCCCCGCACAGATACGCAGTATTTT
TRBV19,TRBJ1-2,NA,NA,CASSMGNFNYGYTF,TGTGCCAGTAGTATGGGGAATTTTAACTATGGCTACACCTTC
TRBV11-2,TRBJ2-1,NA,TRBD2,CASSLGGSGSYEQFF,TGTGCCAGCAGCTTAGGGGGAAGCGGGAGCTATGAGCAGTTCTTC
TRBV5-1,TRBJ1-1,NA,NA,CASSLTRDGNTEAFF,TGCGCCAGCAGCCTAACCAGGGACGGAAACACTGAAGCTTTCTTT
TRBV2,TRBJ2-1,NA,TRBD2,CASSDPITLAGGYNEQFF,TGTGCCAGCAGTGATCCGATTACTCTAGCGGGAGGTTACAATGAGCAGTTCTTC
TRBV9,TRBJ1-4,NA,NA,CASSRDSELEKLFF,TGTGCCAGCAGCCGGGATAGCGAGCTTGAAAAACTGTTTTTT
TRBV5-1,TRBJ2-5,once,TRBD1,CASSLAQGEETQYF,TGCGCCAGCAGCTTGGCACAGGGGGAAGAGACCCAGTACTTC